The 2 T cell receptor beta chains presented below share a single source sample, sequenced in a study of shared clonotypes between healthy human individuals. Only in-frame clones appear in the TCRdb table, and some are missing; sequencing was by immunoSEQ multiplex PCR. The repertoire has some 2,000,000 clones, just under 95% of them found once; the top ten carry more than 0.95%. Naive CD8 populations comprised CD45RO-negative cells positively selected for CCR7, excluding terminally differentiated effector memory CD45RA+ cells. Sequencing was performed on naive CD8+ T cells sorted from blood. The receptors derive from a man younger than 35 in good health.

The chain uses TRBV4-1 and TRBJ2-7; D is uncertain. Trimming took off 3 bases at V and 2 bases at J, with 8 bases between the two ends. This CDR3 region has 13 residues. Germline V gives CDR1 MGHRA, CDR2 YSYEKL. The CDR3 DNA reads TGCGCCAGCAGCCAGACACTCACCTACGAGCAGTACTTC. It codes for CASSQTLTYEQYF.

The chain has TRBV4-1 and TRBJ2-7; D unresolved. Germline-derived CDR1 and CDR2 are MGHRA and YSYEKL. The CDR3 consists of 16 residues. V lost 0 bases and J lost 2, with 14 bases in between. The CDR3 loop is CASSQDGEGWTYEQYF. CDR3 nucleotide sequence: TGCGCCAGCAGCCAAGATGGTGAAGGTTGGACCTACGAGCAGTACTTC.